This TCR beta chain was documented in a study of shared clonotypes between healthy human individuals. Some clones are missing from TCRdb's copy, which holds only in-frame ones; the method was immunoSEQ multiplex PCR. The table has 2 million to 2.5 million clones, more than 85% seen once; the top ten hold about 0.39%. The length of the CDR3 is 16 residues. V lost 4 bases to trimming and J lost 4 bases; unmatched junction nucleotides: 3. Germline V lookup: CDR1 LNHDA, CDR2 SQIVND (reference sequence). The origin of this receptor is a man younger than 30 in good health. Some clones in this sample may be carry-over from other donors' samples. This chain connects TRBV19 to TRBJ2-1, with TRBD2 matching over 14 bases. Material for sequencing was naive CD4+ T cells from PBMCs. This sample's subset: CD45RA+ positively selected. The CDR3 region has the DNA TGTGCCAGTAGTAGACTAGCGGGAGGGGGATACAATGAGCAGTTCTTC. It yields the protein CASSRLAGGGYNEQFF.